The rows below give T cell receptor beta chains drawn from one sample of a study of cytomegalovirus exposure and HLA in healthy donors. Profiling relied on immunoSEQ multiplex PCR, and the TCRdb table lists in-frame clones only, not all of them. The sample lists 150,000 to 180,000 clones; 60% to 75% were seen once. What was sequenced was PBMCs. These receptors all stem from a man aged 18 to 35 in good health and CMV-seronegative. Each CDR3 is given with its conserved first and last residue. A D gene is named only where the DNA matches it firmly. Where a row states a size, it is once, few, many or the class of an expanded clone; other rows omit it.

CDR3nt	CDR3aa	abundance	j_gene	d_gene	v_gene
TGTGCCAGCAGTTCGGAGGGAGGGGGACTTACTAATGAAAAACTGTTTTTT	CASSSEGGGLTNEKLFF	NA	TRBJ1-4	NA	TRBV28
TGCGCCAGCAGCCGAGACAGGGCGCTCGGCGGTGGCTACACCTTC	CASSRDRALGGGYTF	once	TRBJ1-2	TRBD1	TRBV4-3
TGTGCCAGCAGCGTCTTTAGCGGGGCGTACCAAGAGACCCAGTACTTC	CASSVFSGAYQETQYF	NA	TRBJ2-5	TRBD2	TRBV9
TGTGCCAGCAGCTTCACTAGTCGGGGCACAGATACGCAGTATTTT	CASSFTSRGTDTQYF	NA	TRBJ2-3	NA	TRBV7-9
TGTGCCAGCGGCCTAGGTGAAAAACTGTTTTTT	CASGLGEKLFF	NA	TRBJ1-4	NA	TRBV2
TGTGCCAGCACCACGGGACTGAGGGGTATTGAAAAACTGTTTTTT	CASTTGLRGIEKLFF	once	TRBJ1-4	NA	TRBV6-5
TGTGCCTGGAGTGTAGGACAGAGCTCCTACGAGCAGTACTTC	CAWSVGQSSYEQYF	NA	TRBJ2-7	NA	TRBV30
TGCGCCAGCAGCCCCGGACAGGGCCAAGAGACCCAGTACTTC	CASSPGQGQETQYF	NA	TRBJ2-5	TRBD1	TRBV5-1
TGTGCCAGCAGTTTTTATGGGGCCAACGGCCTGACTTTC	CASSFYGANGLTF	few	TRBJ2-6	NA	TRBV28
TGTGCCTGGACCCCGGGACAGCCTTCCTACGAGCAGTACTTC	CAWTPGQPSYEQYF	NA	TRBJ2-7	TRBD1	TRBV30
TGTGTTACGGCGGGAGAATCGATGACGCAGTATTTT	CVTAGESMTQYF	NA	TRBJ2-3	TRBD2	TRBV19
TGTGCCAGCAGCCAAGATCCGCCAGGTTCCTACGAGCAGTACTTC	CASSQDPPGSYEQYF	NA	TRBJ2-7	NA	TRBV4-2
TGTGCCAGCTCACCACTAAGGGACACTAATCCTGAAGCTTTCTTT	CASSPLRDTNPEAFF	NA	TRBJ1-1	NA	TRBV18
TGTGCCAGCAGTTACTCGATGGGGACAGGGGAGCTCTTT	CASSYSMGTGELF	NA	TRBJ1-1	TRBD1	TRBV6-5
TGTGCCAGCAGCAGACAGGGGGCTGAAGGCTACACCTTC	CASSRQGAEGYTF	NA	TRBJ1-2	TRBD1	TRBV7-9
TGCGCCAGCAGCCCTGGGACAGCAAACTACGAGCAGTACTTC	CASSPGTANYEQYF	once	TRBJ2-7	TRBD1	TRBV4-3
TGTGCCAGCAGCGAACAAGGACTAGCGGGGGACAATGAGCAGTTCTTC	CASSEQGLAGDNEQFF	NA	TRBJ2-1	TRBD2	TRBV2
TGTGCCAGCAACGACAGGGGGGGCCCTTTTGGCTACACCTTC	CASNDRGGPFGYTF	NA	TRBJ1-2	TRBD1	TRBV2
TGCGCCAGCAGCTTGACCACTGGGAGCTTAACTGAAGCTTTCTTT	CASSLTTGSLTEAFF	NA	TRBJ1-1	NA	TRBV5-1
TGTGCCAGCAGCTTTACTTTCCACAGGGAAGCCGACACCGGGGAGCTGTTTTTT	CASSFTFHREADTGELFF	NA	TRBJ2-2	NA	TRBV7-3
TGTGCCAGCAGTCACCGGGGGGGCTTGAACACTGAAGCTTTCTTT	CASSHRGGLNTEAFF	NA	TRBJ1-1	NA	TRBV6-6
TGTGCCAGCAGACAGGGACAGGGGGCGACCTACAATGAGCAGTTCTTC	CASRQGQGATYNEQFF	NA	TRBJ2-1	TRBD1	TRBV7-9
TGTGCCAGCAGCTCTTGGACAGGGCGCCTGGGGGGGGCCAACGGCCTGACTTTC	CASSSWTGRLGGANGLTF	NA	TRBJ2-6	NA	TRBV7-8
TGTGCCATCAGTGAAAACGGACAGTCAAGTTACTACGAGCAGTACTTC	CAISENGQSSYYEQYF	few	TRBJ2-7	NA	TRBV6-1
TGTGCCAGTAGTAAACTAGCGGGGGGGCTAGATACGCAGTATTTT	CASSKLAGGLDTQYF	once	TRBJ2-3	TRBD2	TRBV19
TGTGCCAGTCGCGAACAGGGCAACTATGGCTACACCTTC	CASREQGNYGYTF	once	TRBJ1-2	NA	TRBV6-6
TGTGCCAGCAGACCGATCACAGGGGGTGGTCAGCCCCAGCATTTT	CASRPITGGGQPQHF	NA	TRBJ1-5	TRBD1	TRBV6-5
TGTGCCACCAGCAACTCAGAGGGCTTAAGGGGGAATGCTTTCTTT	CATSNSEGLRGNAFF	NA	TRBJ1-1	NA	TRBV15
TGTGCCAGCGGATTAAACAGGGACACCGGGGAGCTGTTTTTT	CASGLNRDTGELFF	once	TRBJ2-2	NA	TRBV27
TGTGCCACCTCTAGCGGGGGTCAAGAGACCCAGTACTTC	CATSSGGQETQYF	NA	TRBJ2-5	TRBD2	TRBV10-3
TGCAGCGTTCGCCTGACAGGGGGCAACTATGGCTACACCTTC	CSVRLTGGNYGYTF	few	TRBJ1-2	TRBD1	TRBV29-1
TGTGCCAGCAGGGGCGGGGGAACGAACACCGGGGAGCTGTTTTTT	CASRGGGTNTGELFF	NA	TRBJ2-2	TRBD2	TRBV27
TGTGCCAGTAGTACCGAGTCGAACACTGAAGCTTTCTTT	CASSTESNTEAFF	NA	TRBJ1-1	NA	TRBV19
TGTGCCAGCAGCTTCCTAAGCGGGGGGAGGGGGGATACGCAGTATTTT	CASSFLSGGRGDTQYF	NA	TRBJ2-3	TRBD2	TRBV7-2
TGTGCCAGTAGTATGGGCCTCGAGCACGAGCAGTACTTC	CASSMGLEHEQYF	NA	TRBJ2-7	NA	TRBV19
TGTGCCAGCTCACCATTGGAGGGTGAAGCTTTCTTT	CASSPLEGEAFF	NA	TRBJ1-1	NA	TRBV18
TGTGCCAGCAGTTTAGGAGGGGTGGCTGAAAAACTGTTTTTT	CASSLGGVAEKLFF	NA	TRBJ1-4	NA	TRBV28
TGTGCCAGCACAGGGGCAAGGAACACCGGGGAGCTGTTTTTT	CASTGARNTGELFF	NA	TRBJ2-2	NA	TRBV5-4
TGTGCCAGCAGTCTCATCGACAGTCGGTCCTATAATTCACCCCTCCACTTT	CASSLIDSRSYNSPLHF	NA	TRBJ1-6	NA	TRBV28
TGCGCCAGCAGCCACGCCGCTGGTGAGGGGGCGGGCACTGAAGCTTTCTTT	CASSHAAGEGAGTEAFF	NA	TRBJ1-1	TRBD1	TRBV4-3
TGTGCCAGCACCCTGAGGACTAGCGGGGGGACCGGGGAGCTGTTTTTT	CASTLRTSGGTGELFF	few	TRBJ2-2	TRBD2	TRBV7-2
TGTGCCAGAAAAGGACAGAACTATGGCTACACCTTC	CARKGQNYGYTF	NA	TRBJ1-2	NA	TRBV2
TGTGCCAGCAGTTATGTCGGACAGGGGCTGAATGAGCAGTTCTTC	CASSYVGQGLNEQFF	NA	TRBJ2-1	TRBD1	TRBV6-6
TGTGCCAGCAGTTTAAACGGATCGGGGGGGCGAATCACCGGGGAGCTGTTTTTT	CASSLNGSGGRITGELFF	few	TRBJ2-2	TRBD2	TRBV28
TGTGCCAGCAGGACGGGCAGGGTGTTGGGAAACACCATATATTTT	CASRTGRVLGNTIYF	NA	TRBJ1-3	NA	TRBV27
TGCGCCAGCCAGAAGGGGGTCGAGGAGACCCAGTACTTC	CASQKGVEETQYF	few	TRBJ2-5	NA	TRBV5-1
TGTGCCAGTAGTATTTCAGGGGGCACAGATACGCAGTATTTT	CASSISGGTDTQYF	NA	TRBJ2-3	NA	TRBV19
TGCGCCAGCAGCCAAGATCATAGCTACGAGCAGTACTTC	CASSQDHSYEQYF	NA	TRBJ2-7	NA	TRBV4-3
TGTGCCAGCAGTTTAAATGGGCGGGGAGGCGATCAGCCCCAGCATTTT	CASSLNGRGGDQPQHF	NA	TRBJ1-5	NA	TRBV27
TGTGCCAGCAGTTCACCGGGACAGGGTTCTGAAGCTTTCTTT	CASSSPGQGSEAFF	NA	TRBJ1-1	TRBD1	TRBV28
TGTGCCAGCACATCCCTAGCGGGGATCTACAATGAGCAGTTCTTC	CASTSLAGIYNEQFF	NA	TRBJ2-1	TRBD2	TRBV28
TGTGCCAGCAGTTCCCCGGGACTAGCGGGGGGGGCCCGCAATAGGGAGCAGTTCTTC	CASSSPGLAGGARNREQFF	NA	TRBJ2-1	TRBD2	TRBV27
TGTGCCAGCCGGCTGGGAGCGGGGGGGTCCTACGAGCAGTACTTC	CASRLGAGGSYEQYF	NA	TRBJ2-7	TRBD2	TRBV6-5
TGTGCCAGCAGTGGTCCCGGGGGTACAGATACGCAGTATTTT	CASSGPGGTDTQYF	NA	TRBJ2-3	NA	TRBV2
TGTGCCAGCAGTTACCACCAGGGGGTCAGTCAGCCCCAGCATTTT	CASSYHQGVSQPQHF	NA	TRBJ1-5	TRBD1	TRBV6-6
TGTGCCAGCAGCTTAGGCGGTGCTATGAGAGAGACCCAGTACTTC	CASSLGGAMRETQYF	NA	TRBJ2-5	NA	TRBV7-6
TGTGCCAGCAGCCAAGCAAGACAGATGAACACTGAAGCTTTCTTT	CASSQARQMNTEAFF	NA	TRBJ1-1	NA	TRBV4-2
TGTGCCAGCAAAACGGGACAGTGGATGAATGAGCAGTTCTTC	CASKTGQWMNEQFF	NA	TRBJ2-1	TRBD1	TRBV6-6
TGTGCCAGCAGCGTGGGACAGGGGGGCTATGGCTACACCTTC	CASSVGQGGYGYTF	NA	TRBJ1-2	TRBD1	TRBV9